Following are 25 T cell receptor beta chains from one sample sequenced in a study of blood T cell repertoires in COVID-19. The table came from immunoSEQ multiplex PCR; TCRdb's copy has only in-frame clones and leaves some out. The sample holds about 220,000 clones, less than 90% seen once. The material sequenced was PBMCs or T cells enriched from blood (not recorded which). The receptor set was obtained from a woman in her thirties who had recovered from COVID-19.

The chain employs TRBV5-5 and TRBJ1-5; the D gene is possibly TRBD1 (6 bases). CDR1 and CDR2 (germline): SGHKS, YYEKEE (reference sequence). The V and J ends lost 0 bases and 0 bases respectively, with 10 bases between them. The CDR3 loop spans 16 amino acids. The CDR3 loop reads CASSLVAGASNQPQHF. CDR3 DNA: TGTGCCAGCAGCTTGGTAGCGGGGGCTAGCAATCAGCCCCAGCATTTT. Filled out from reference TRBV5-5 and TRBJ1-5, the complete variable domain reads DAGVTQSPTHLIKTRGQQVTLRCSPISGHKSVSWYQQVLGQGPQFIFQYYEKEERGRGNFPDRFSARQFPNYSSELNVNALLLGDSALYLCASSLVAGASNQPQHFGDGTRLSIL.

J is TRBJ2-5 and V is TRBV5-1; D unresolved. Trimming left V 4 bases short and J 1 base short, with 11 bases between. Germline CDR1 is SGHRS and CDR2 is YFSETQ. The CDR3 runs to 14 residues. The CDR3 here is CASSPEAGQETQYF. The CDR3 DNA follows: TGCGCCAGCAGCCCCGAAGCAGGCCAAGAGACCCAGTACTTC.

V gene TRBV6-1 combines with J gene TRBJ1-2; 10 bases match TRBD1. Per germline, CDR1 MNHNS and CDR2 SASEGT. Losses at the gene ends were 4 bases for V and 0 bases for J; bases not matched to a gene: 11. This CDR3 contains 18 residues. The CDR3 sequence: CASSVRRDRGLANYGYTF. CDR3 bases: TGTGCCAGCAGTGTTCGCCGGGACAGGGGTCTTGCTAACTATGGCTACACCTTC.

CDR3 loop: CASSLSHSEDRNQPQHF. CDR3 DNA sequence: TGTGCCAGCAGTTTATCCCACTCGGAGGATAGAAATCAGCCCCAGCATTTT. The V gene is TRBV27, the J gene TRBJ1-5; D gene uncertain. The length of the CDR3 is 17 residues. Germline V CDR1 and CDR2: MNHEY, SMNVEV (reference sequence). V was cut by 0 bases and J by 4 bases, with 16 bases left in between.

The chain couples TRBV5-1 to TRBJ1-1; 7 positions match TRBD1. The germline V gene encodes CDR1 SGHRS and CDR2 YFSETQ. V gave up 1 base and J gave up 0 bases; unmatched junction bases: 9. The CDR3 loop spans 17 amino acids. The CDR3 here is CASSLRAGGLMNTEAFF. The DNA for the CDR3 is TGCGCCAGCAGCTTGAGGGCAGGGGGTCTTATGAACACTGAAGCTTTCTTT.

CDR3 sequence: CASSLLGRGHEQYF. The CDR3 region has the DNA TGTGCCAGCAGTTTACTAGGCAGGGGCCACGAGCAGTACTTC. The chain carries TRBV27 and TRBJ2-7; D might be TRBD1 (6 bases). The CDR3 consists of 14 residues. V was pared by 2 bases and J by 5 bases, with 13 bases between. Germline V gene data show CDR1 as MNHEY and CDR2 as SMNVEV (reference sequence).

The J gene is TRBJ1-3, the V gene TRBV3-1 (or the pseudogene TRBV3-2), with 7 nucleotides matching TRBD1. The CDR3 is 15 amino acids. V lost 3 bases and J lost 5; bases outside the gene matches: 7. CDR1 is LGHDT, CDR2 YNNKEL, per germline (reference sequence). The CDR3 region is CASSQMDRYRNTIYF. DNA of the CDR3: TGTGCCAGCAGCCAGATGGACAGGTATAGAAACACCATATATTTT.

This clone has a single count. The chain joins TRBV11-2 to TRBJ1-2; possibly TRBD1 for D (5 bases). Trimming left V 2 bases short and J 5 bases short, with 12 bases between. The CDR3 loop spans 14 amino acids. Germline V lookup: CDR1 SGHAT, CDR2 FQNNGV. The CDR3 region is CASSLSLDTYGYTF. The CDR3 bases are TGTGCCAGCAGCTTATCGCTGGACACATATGGCTACACCTTC.

The rearrangement uses TRBV6-5 and TRBJ2-2; TRBD2 agrees at 8 bases. V trimming: 8 bases; J trimming: 7 bases; junction bases outside the gene matches: 12. CDR1 is MNHEY and CDR2 is SVGAGI in the germline V gene. This CDR3 comprises 15 residues. DNA for the CDR3: TGTGCCAGCTCAAGGGGGGTAGCGGGGATCGGGGAGCTGTTTTTT. This translates into CASSRGVAGIGELFF.

This chain uses TRBV5-6 with TRBJ1-6, with 11 bases fitting TRBD1. The CDR3 runs 16 residues. Trimming took 3 bases from V and 6 from J; bases not matched to a gene: 5. The germline V gene encodes CDR1 SGHDT and CDR2 YYEEEE. CDR3 nucleotides: TGTGCCAGCAGCTGGGCCGGGACAGGGGGTAATTCACCCCTCCACTTT. Translated, it gives CASSWAGTGGNSPLHF. Full variable domain (outside the CDR3, taken from reference TRBV5-6 and TRBJ1-6): DAGVTQSPTHLIKTRGQQVTLRCSPKSGHDTVSWYQQALGQGPQFIFQYYEEEERQRGNFPDRFSGHQFPNYSSELNVNALLLGDSALYLCASSWAGTGGNSPLHFGNGTRLTVT.

The rearrangement links TRBV5-6 to TRBJ1-2; 8 positions agree with TRBD1. The CDR3 totals 16 residues. Germline-derived CDR1 and CDR2 are SGHDT and YYEEEE. The ends lost 2 bases at V and 1 base at J; junction bases unmatched: 7. Here the CDR3 DNA reads TGTGCCAGCAGCTTTCTCGGGACAGGCTTTAACTATGGCTACACCTTC. Protein sequence: CASSFLGTGFNYGYTF.

The gene calls are TRBV7-2 and TRBJ2-5; 7 nucleotides line up with TRBD2. This CDR3 is built from 16 residues. Looked up from germline, CDR1 is SGHTA and CDR2 is FQGNSA. The ends lost 5 bases at V and 5 bases at J; junction bases unmatched: 14. This CDR3 is CASSPRSPAGGETQYF. The CDR3 DNA reads as TGTGCCAGCAGCCCCCGGTCCCCTGCCGGGGGGGAGACCCAGTACTTC.

The chain employs TRBV5-4 and TRBJ2-1, with 11 nucleotides matching TRBD2. The CDR3 extends over 15 amino acids. Trimming cost V 0 bases and J 8 bases; bases outside gene matches: 4. CDR1 and CDR2 (germline): SGHNT, YYREEE (reference sequence). The CDR3 DNA reads as TGTGCCAGCAGCTTGGTGTCTAGCGGGGGGTATGAGCAGTTCTTC. As protein: CASSLVSSGGYEQFF.

J is TRBJ1-2 and V is TRBV4-3; 7 bases fit TRBD1. Germline V CDR1 and CDR2: LGHNA, YSLEER. The V and J ends lost 0 bases and 4 bases, in that order; junction bases with no gene match: 5. The CDR3 runs 15 residues. The CDR3 loop is CASSQEGDSGYGYTF. DNA for the CDR3: TGCGCCAGCAGCCAAGAGGGGGACAGTGGCTATGGCTACACCTTC.

This chain connects TRBV4-2 to TRBJ2-5; 10 bases fit TRBD2. V shed 0 bases, J shed 5 bases, and the junction held 6 bases outside the gene matches. CDR3 length: 16 amino acids. The germline V gene encodes CDR1 LGHNA and CDR2 YNFKEQ. CDR3 protein: CASSQEQRGGGETQYF. CDR3 in DNA: TGTGCCAGCAGCCAAGAGCAGCGGGGGGGCGGGGAGACCCAGTACTTC.

This clone was picked up a small number of times. The J gene is TRBJ2-5, the V gene TRBV7-3; 10 bases are shared with TRBD1. Looked up from germline, CDR1 is SGHTA and CDR2 is FQGTGA. The CDR3 runs to 13 residues. J lost 14 bases, V lost 5 bases, and 11 bases had no gene match. CDR3 nucleotides: TGTGCCAGCAGCCCCCGACAGGGGGCGAAGGTTTACTTC. It codes for CASSPRQGAKVYF.

The chain carries TRBV5-1 and TRBJ2-7, with D perhaps TRBD1 (5 bases). Germline values: CDR1 SGHRS, CDR2 YFSETQ. This CDR3 has 15 amino acids. V was trimmed by 0 bases and J by 2 bases, leaving 12 bases between them. The CDR3 here is CASSLEGEGTYEQYF. The CDR3 DNA follows: TGCGCCAGCAGCTTGGAAGGGGAAGGTACCTACGAGCAGTACTTC.

The genes are TRBV5-1 and TRBJ2-3; possibly TRBD2 for D (6 bases). V dropped 4 bases and J dropped 0 bases, with 9 bases sitting between them. This CDR3 is 14 amino acids long. Germline assignment: CDR1 SGHRS and CDR2 YFSETQ. This CDR3 is CASSLASSTDTQYF. CDR3 coding DNA: TGCGCCAGCAGCCTAGCGTCAAGCACAGATACGCAGTATTTT.

With regard to this clone: Other DNA sequences in the same sample also yield this CDR3. The chain is built from TRBV15 and TRBJ1-5; no clear D gene. The CDR3 extends over 15 amino acids. V lost 1 base and J lost 0, with 7 bases in between. Germline V gene sequence: CDR1 LNHNV, CDR2 YYDKDF (reference sequence). This CDR3 is CATSRGQNSNQPQHF. The CDR3 nucleotides are TGTGCCACCAGCAGAGGACAAAATAGCAATCAGCCCCAGCATTTT.

This clone was counted a single time. V gene TRBV10-2 combines with J gene TRBJ1-1; 8 nucleotides line up with TRBD1. The V gene end was trimmed by 2 bases and the J gene end by 2 bases; junction bases not matched to a gene: 7. Germline CDR1 WSHSY, CDR2 SAAADI. The CDR3 extends over 16 amino acids. CDR3 DNA sequence: TGCGCCAGCAGTGAGACCCGGACAGGGACTAACACTGAAGCTTTCTTT. Amino acid sequence: CASSETRTGTNTEAFF.

This chain connects TRBV3-1 (or the pseudogene TRBV3-2) to TRBJ1-1; tentatively, D is TRBD1 (5 bases). CDR1 is LGHDT and CDR2 is YNNKEL in the germline V gene (reference sequence). The CDR3 contains 16 residues. V lost 0 bases and J 3 bases, leaving 14 bases between the germline ends. Here the CDR3 reads CASSQEPRAGDTEAFF. The CDR3 DNA reads TGTGCCAGCAGCCAAGAACCCCGGGCGGGGGACACTGAAGCTTTCTTT.

CDR3 protein: CASSLSGGSRVQPQHF. In DNA, the CDR3 is TGTGCCAGCAGTTTATCCGGGGGGTCCCGGGTTCAGCCCCAGCATTTT. The chain uses TRBV27 and TRBJ1-5; TRBD1 is a possible D gene (5 bases). Germline assignment: CDR1 MNHEY and CDR2 SMNVEV (reference sequence). V was shortened by 0 bases and J by 6 bases, with 15 bases between the two germline ends. This CDR3 is built from 16 residues.

In DNA, the CDR3 is TGTGCCAGCAGTCGGGACAGTATTAATGAAAAACTGTTTTTT. Protein product: CASSRDSINEKLFF. The chain carries TRBV7-2 and TRBJ1-4, with 7 nucleotides matching TRBD1. Germline V CDR1 and CDR2: SGHTA, FQGNSA. The CDR3 sequence is 14 residues long. Losses at the gene ends were 6 bases for V and 4 bases for J; bases not matched to a gene: 5.

The chain combines TRBV25-1 with TRBJ1-2; D unclear. Germline V gene sequence: CDR1 MGHDK, CDR2 SYGVNS. This CDR3 is built from 14 residues. Deletions cut 5 bases from V and 2 bases from J, with 12 bases between. The CDR3 protein is CASSPAWENYGYTF. The CDR3 bases are TGTGCCAGCAGTCCAGCCTGGGAGAACTATGGCTACACCTTC.

CDR3 DNA: TGTGCCAGCAGTTTAAAAGGGGAGGGCTATGGCTACACCTTC. This encodes CASSLKGEGYGYTF. The chain recombines TRBV27 with TRBJ1-2, with D perhaps matching TRBD1 (5 bases). The CDR3 spans 14 residues. V lost 2 bases to trimming and J lost 4 bases, with 11 bases between them. In germline, CDR1 is MNHEY, CDR2 SMNVEV (reference sequence).